Shown below are 18 T cell receptor beta chains from a single sample sequenced in a study of T cell responses to AZD1222 COVID-19 vaccine. Clones were sequenced by immunoSEQ multiplex PCR, and TCRdb holds only the in-frame ones, with some missing. The top ten hold less than 3.5% of the sample, which has over 130,000 clones, around nine tenths seen once. Sequenced here: peripheral blood, sampled 28 days after the second AZD1222 dose. Receptors were obtained from an adult who received the AZD1222 COVID-19 vaccine.

The V and J genes are TRBV6-5 and TRBJ1-5, with D unclear. Per germline, CDR1 MNHEY and CDR2 SVGAGI. The CDR3 consists of 13 residues. V gave up 4 bases and J gave up 0 bases, with 4 bases separating them. CDR3 coding DNA: TGTGCCAGCAGTTCATATAGCAATCAGCCCCAGCATTTT. Its translation: CASSSYSNQPQHF.

This clone has only one observation. The rearrangement uses TRBV7-2 and TRBJ1-2; 7 nucleotides align to TRBD1. CDR3 length: 16 amino acids. Looked up from germline, CDR1 is SGHTA and CDR2 is FQGNSA. V lost 0 bases to trimming and J lost 9 bases; unmatched junction nucleotides: 13. In DNA form, the CDR3 reads TGTGCCAGCAGCTTAGCGGGTACGGACAGGTACCTCAGCTACACCTTC. Its protein product is CASSLAGTDRYLSYTF.

A single count supports this clone. The rearrangement links TRBV28 to TRBJ2-2, with TRBD1 matching 7 bases. The CDR3 totals 15 residues. V dropped 6 bases and J dropped 2; count of bases not matched to a gene: 6. Germline V gives CDR1 MDHEN, CDR2 SYDVKM. Written as DNA, the CDR3 is TGTGCCAGCAGATCGACAGGGAGCAACACCGGGGAGCTGTTTTTT. Translation: CASRSTGSNTGELFF.

V is TRBV18 and J is TRBJ1-2, with D uncertain. The CDR3 is 12 residues long. V lost 0 bases, J lost 8 bases, and 7 bases lay in between. Germline CDR1 KGHSH, CDR2 LQKENI. The CDR3 region is CASSPPGFGYTF. DNA for the CDR3: TGTGCCAGCTCACCACCAGGGTTCGGCTACACCTTC.

The V and J genes are TRBV18 and TRBJ2-1; 13 nucleotides align to TRBD2. V gave up 3 bases and J gave up 4 bases; unmatched junction bases: 6. Germline assignment: CDR1 KGHSH and CDR2 LQKENI. The CDR3 spans 17 residues. CDR3 coding DNA: TGTGCCAGCTCACCCCGGGGGACTAGCGGGAAATACAATGAGCAGTTCTTC. Residues: CASSPRGTSGKYNEQFF.

The chain couples TRBV19 to TRBJ2-1, with 7 bases identical to TRBD1. This CDR3 contains 15 residues. V shed 7 bases, J shed 0 bases, and the junction held 6 bases outside the gene matches. The germline V gene encodes CDR1 LNHDA and CDR2 SQIVND (reference sequence). CDR3 bases: TGTGCCAGTATCGCCGACAGGGCCTCCTACAATGAGCAGTTCTTC. It specifies CASIADRASYNEQFF.

This chain joins TRBV7-9 and TRBJ2-4; D uncertain. The germline V and J ends were trimmed by 1 base and 7 bases, with 8 bases remaining between them. The germline gives CDR1 SEHNR, CDR2 FQNEAQ (reference sequence). The CDR3 is made up of 13 amino acids. The CDR3 is CASSLGGLNIQYF. In DNA, the CDR3 is TGTGCCAGCAGCTTAGGAGGTCTCAACATTCAGTACTTC.

This clone was seen a handful of times. The rearrangement uses TRBV6-4 and TRBJ1-5; no clear D gene. Per the germline V gene, CDR1 is MRHNA and CDR2 is SNTAGT. V lost 2 bases to trimming and J lost 1 base, with 9 bases between them. This CDR3 region has 15 residues. CDR3 region: CASSDQITSNQPQHF. CDR3 coding DNA: TGTGCCAGCAGTGACCAGATCACGAGCAATCAGCCCCAGCATTTT.

J is TRBJ1-3 and V is TRBV6-1, with a weak D call TRBD1 (6 bases). CDR1 MNHNS and CDR2 SASEGT come from the germline V gene. Trimming removed 1 base from V and 3 bases from J, with 16 bases in between. The CDR3 is 17 amino acids. CDR3 sequence: CASSEGARGAFGNTIYF. The CDR3 DNA reads TGTGCCAGCAGTGAAGGAGCCAGGGGCGCATTTGGAAACACCATATATTTT.

The V gene is TRBV7-9, the J gene TRBJ2-7; 9 bases match TRBD2. Trimming at V came to 5 bases and at J to 6 bases, leaving 8 bases not matched to a gene. CDR1 and CDR2 (germline): SEHNR, FQNEAQ (reference sequence). This CDR3 is built from 14 residues. The CDR3 DNA reads TGTGCCAGCAGCCCTCCGGGACTAGCTTTCGAGCAGTACTTC. Translated, it gives CASSPPGLAFEQYF.

This rearrangement joins TRBV7-9 to TRBJ2-5; unclear D gene. With 3 bases removed from V and 5 bases from J, the gap between germline ends came to 10 bases. The CDR3 covers 13 residues. Germline loops: CDR1 SEHNR, CDR2 FQNEAQ (reference sequence). CDR3 region: CASSFLVRETQYF. The CDR3 region has the DNA TGTGCCAGCAGCTTTCTTGTGCGGGAGACCCAGTACTTC.

This chain uses TRBV6-1 with TRBJ1-3; the D gene is possibly TRBD1 (5 bases). This CDR3 region has 15 residues. Germline lookup yields CDR1 MNHNS and CDR2 SASEGT. Trimming cost V 2 bases and J 2 bases, with 10 bases left between them. The CDR3 loop reads CASSEWGLAGNTIYF. CDR3 nucleotide sequence: TGTGCCAGCAGTGAATGGGGACTTGCTGGAAACACCATATATTTT.

The chain is built from TRBV6-2 or TRBV6-3 and TRBJ2-7; TRBD1 aligns across 10 bases. Unmatched junction bases numbered 5, after V lost 3 bases and J lost 3 bases. From germline, CDR1 is MNHEY and CDR2 SVGEGT. There are 15 residues in the CDR3. CDR3 region: CASSYYGQGGYEQYF. The CDR3 nucleotides are TGTGCCAGCAGTTATTACGGACAGGGGGGCTACGAGCAGTACTTC.

This rearrangement joins TRBV27 to TRBJ1-2; D gene unclear. Germline V gene sequence: CDR1 MNHEY, CDR2 SMNVEV (reference sequence). The CDR3 loop spans 12 amino acids. V was pared by 5 bases and J by 4 bases, with 8 bases between. The CDR3 DNA reads as TGTGCCAGCAGTAAAGGGAGCTATGGCTACACCTTC. Protein product: CASSKGSYGYTF.

The chain links TRBV27 to TRBJ1-2; TRBD1 matches at 10 bases. In germline, CDR1 is MNHEY, CDR2 SMNVEV (reference sequence). V gave up 4 bases and J gave up 7 bases; unmatched junction bases: 6. The CDR3 extends over 14 amino acids. The CDR3 spells CASSSRQGAFGYTF. CDR3 bases: TGTGCCAGCAGTTCCCGACAGGGGGCGTTTGGCTACACCTTC.

CDR3 residues: CASSLGGGPNGELFF. The CDR3 DNA reads as TGCGCCAGCAGCTTGGGCGGAGGCCCTAACGGGGAGCTGTTTTTT. The V and J genes are TRBV5-1 and TRBJ2-2; TRBD2 might be the D (5 bases). Germline lookup yields CDR1 SGHRS and CDR2 YFSETQ. CDR3 length equals 15 residues. Trimming cost V 0 bases and J 7 bases, with 13 bases left between them.

The chain is built from TRBV18 and TRBJ1-6; TRBD1 matches 7 bases. There are 14 residues in the CDR3. V trimming: 3 bases; J trimming: 8 bases; junction bases outside the gene matches: 4. CDR1 is KGHSH and CDR2 is LQKENI in the germline V gene. CDR3 sequence (DNA): TGTGCCAGCTCACCTGACAGGGTGGATTCACCCCTCCACTTT. Protein sequence: CASSPDRVDSPLHF.

The chain carries TRBV29-1 and TRBJ1-2, with D possibly matching TRBD1 (5 bases). The CDR3 runs to 15 residues. V lost 1 base, J lost 6 bases, and 18 bases lay in between. Germline-derived CDR1 and CDR2 are SQVTM and ANQGSEA. This CDR3 is CSVEGGLVAGDGYTF. CDR3 nucleotide sequence: TGCAGCGTTGAAGGGGGCCTTGTGGCCGGGGATGGCTACACCTTC.